This T cell receptor (beta chain) was identified in a study of blood T cells in healthy people across ages. Each donor's blood draw was 7.5 to 10 milliliters of peripheral blood. A minimum of 7 million PBMCs was isolated per sample. Trimming cost V 2 bases and J 2 bases, with 19 bases left between them. The CDR3 is 18 residues long. Germline loops: CDR1 SEHNR, CDR2 FQNEAQ (reference sequence). A sample-barcoded 5' primer and a J-beta primer mix were used in a second PCR of roughly 7 to 12 cycles. TCRdb reprocessed the 5' RACE reads with MiXCR, giving one entry per CDR3 protein. The data hold 700,000 or so distinct CDR3 sequences, with about a fifth observed a single time.

This rearrangement joins TRBV7-9 to TRBJ2-1; possibly TRBD1 for D (6 bases). The source material was blood. The clonotype comes from a man between 65 and 85 years old in good health. The CDR3 DNA reads as TGTGCCAGCAGCTTACAAATGCATACGGGACAAACCTACAATGAGCAGTTCTTC. Amino acids: CASSLQMHTGQTYNEQFF.